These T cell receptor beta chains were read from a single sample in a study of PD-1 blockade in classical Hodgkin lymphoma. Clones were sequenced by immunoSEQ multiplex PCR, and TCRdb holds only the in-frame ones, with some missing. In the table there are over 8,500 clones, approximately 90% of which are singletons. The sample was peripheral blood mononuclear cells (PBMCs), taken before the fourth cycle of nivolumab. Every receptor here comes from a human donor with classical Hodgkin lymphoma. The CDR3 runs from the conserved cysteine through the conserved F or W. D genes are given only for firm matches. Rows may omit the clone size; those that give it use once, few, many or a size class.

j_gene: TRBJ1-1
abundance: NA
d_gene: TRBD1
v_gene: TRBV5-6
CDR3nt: TGTGCCAGCAGCTTCTGGACAGGGGGCAGGACTGAAGCTTTCTTT
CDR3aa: CASSFWTGGRTEAFF

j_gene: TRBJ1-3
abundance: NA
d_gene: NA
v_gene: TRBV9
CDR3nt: TGTGCCAGCAGCGCAACCCCGAACACCATATATTTT
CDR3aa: CASSATPNTIYF

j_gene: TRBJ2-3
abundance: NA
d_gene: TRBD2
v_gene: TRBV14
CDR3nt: TGTGCCAGCAGCCAGGGAGAAGGGAGGGGAGATACGCAGTATTTT
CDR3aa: CASSQGEGRGDTQYF

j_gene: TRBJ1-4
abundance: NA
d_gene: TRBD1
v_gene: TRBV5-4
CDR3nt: TGTGCCAGCAGCGCCAGGACAGGGCAGGAAAAACTGTTTTTT
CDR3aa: CASSARTGQEKLFF

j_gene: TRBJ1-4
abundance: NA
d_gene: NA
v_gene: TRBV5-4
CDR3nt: TGTGCCAGCAGCTCGTCCTTCGCAACTAATGAAAAACTGTTTTTT
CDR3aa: CASSSSFATNEKLFF

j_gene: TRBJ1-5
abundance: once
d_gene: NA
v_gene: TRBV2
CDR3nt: TGTGCCAGCAGTGGGAGAGGGGATCAGCCCCAGCATTTT
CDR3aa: CASSGRGDQPQHF

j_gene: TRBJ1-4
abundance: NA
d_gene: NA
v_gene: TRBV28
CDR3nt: TGTGCCAGCAGATTCGGGAATGAAAAACTGTTTTTT
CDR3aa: CASRFGNEKLFF

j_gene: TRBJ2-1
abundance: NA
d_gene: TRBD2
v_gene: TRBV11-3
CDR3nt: TGTGCCAGCAGTCTGGGGGGGAGCTCCTACAATGAGCAGTTCTTC
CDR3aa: CASSLGGSSYNEQFF

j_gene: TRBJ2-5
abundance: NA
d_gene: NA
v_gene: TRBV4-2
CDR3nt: TGTGCCAGCAGCCAAGAAACAGGGCAAGAGACCCAGTACTTC
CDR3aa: CASSQETGQETQYF

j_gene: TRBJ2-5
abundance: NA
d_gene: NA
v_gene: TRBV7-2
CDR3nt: TGTGCCAGCAGCTTAGCCTTAGCTAGCGTGGAGACCCAGTACTTC
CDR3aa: CASSLALASVETQYF

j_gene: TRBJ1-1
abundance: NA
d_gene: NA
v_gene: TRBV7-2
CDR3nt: TGTGCCAGCAGCTTAGAATGGCCGAGTGGGGGTGTCACTGAAGCTTTCTTT
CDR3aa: CASSLEWPSGGVTEAFF

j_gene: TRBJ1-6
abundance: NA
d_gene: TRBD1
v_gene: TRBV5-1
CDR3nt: TGCGCCAGCCGCTCACAGGGGCGTGGGAATTCACCCCTCCACTTT
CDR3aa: CASRSQGRGNSPLHF

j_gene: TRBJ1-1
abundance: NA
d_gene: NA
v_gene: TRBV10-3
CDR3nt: TGTGCCGCCAACGGAAGGACGAACACTGAAGCTTTCTTT
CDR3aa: CAANGRTNTEAFF

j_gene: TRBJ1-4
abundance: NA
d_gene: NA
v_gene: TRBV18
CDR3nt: TGTGCCAGCTCACCCGCAGGGAATGAAAAACTGTTTTTT
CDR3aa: CASSPAGNEKLFF

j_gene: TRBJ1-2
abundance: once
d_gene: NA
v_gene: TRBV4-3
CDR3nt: TGCGCCAGCAGCCAAGTAGGGATTGTAGGTTTTTGCACCTTC
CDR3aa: CASSQVGIVGFCTF

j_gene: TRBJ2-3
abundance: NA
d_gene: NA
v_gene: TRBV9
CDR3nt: TGTGCCAGCAGCGTAGTTGGGGTCCCAGATACGCAGTATTTT
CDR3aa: CASSVVGVPDTQYF

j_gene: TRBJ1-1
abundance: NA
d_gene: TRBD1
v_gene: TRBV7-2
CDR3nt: TGTGCCAGCAACTTATGGACAGGGCTGAACACTGAAGCTTTCTTT
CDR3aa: CASNLWTGLNTEAFF

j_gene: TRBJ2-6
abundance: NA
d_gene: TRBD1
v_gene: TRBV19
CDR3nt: TGTGCCAGTAGTAACCAGGGACAGTCTTTCAACGTCCTGACTTTC
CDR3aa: CASSNQGQSFNVLTF

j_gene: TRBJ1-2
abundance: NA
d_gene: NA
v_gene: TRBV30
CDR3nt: TGTGCCTGGAGGGCCGGGACACAACTCTATGGCTACACCTTC
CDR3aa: CAWRAGTQLYGYTF

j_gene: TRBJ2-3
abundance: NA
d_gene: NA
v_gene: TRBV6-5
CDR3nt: TGTGCCAGCAGTTACTCGGTCCCTAGTAGAGATACGCAGTATTTT
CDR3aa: CASSYSVPSRDTQYF

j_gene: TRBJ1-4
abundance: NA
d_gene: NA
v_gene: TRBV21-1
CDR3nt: TGTGCCAGCAGCCAGGGACAGGGGGCACCATCTAATGAAAAACTGTTTTTT
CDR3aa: CASSQGQGAPSNEKLFF

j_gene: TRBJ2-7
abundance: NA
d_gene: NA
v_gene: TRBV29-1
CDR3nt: TGCAGCGTGGGCCGGGTAGAAAACTCCTACGAGCAGTACTTC
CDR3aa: CSVGRVENSYEQYF

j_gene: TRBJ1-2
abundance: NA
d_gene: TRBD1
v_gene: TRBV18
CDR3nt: TGTGCCAGCTCACCACGTTCGACAGGGTTCTATGGTAACTATGGCTACACCTTC
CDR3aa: CASSPRSTGFYGNYGYTF

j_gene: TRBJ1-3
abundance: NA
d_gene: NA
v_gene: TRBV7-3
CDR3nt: TGTGCCAGCAGCCCTGGTTGGGGCCCTGGAAACACCATATATTTT
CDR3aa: CASSPGWGPGNTIYF

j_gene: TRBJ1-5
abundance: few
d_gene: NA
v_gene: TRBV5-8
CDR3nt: TGTGCCAGCAGCTTATGGGGAGGAGATCAGCCCCAGCATTTT
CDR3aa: CASSLWGGDQPQHF

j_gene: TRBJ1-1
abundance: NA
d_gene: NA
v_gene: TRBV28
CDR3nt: TGTGCCAGCAGTTTGGACGCAGGGGATTCGAACACTGAAGCTTTCTTT
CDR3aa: CASSLDAGDSNTEAFF

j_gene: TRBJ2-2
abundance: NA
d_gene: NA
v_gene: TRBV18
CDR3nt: TGTGCCAGCTCACCAGGAGAGAACACCGGGGAGCTGTTTTTT
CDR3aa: CASSPGENTGELFF

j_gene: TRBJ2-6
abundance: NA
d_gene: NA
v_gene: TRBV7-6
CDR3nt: TGTGCCAGCAGCGGCATCTCACAAAGTCGGGCCAACGTCCTGACTTTC
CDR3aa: CASSGISQSRANVLTF

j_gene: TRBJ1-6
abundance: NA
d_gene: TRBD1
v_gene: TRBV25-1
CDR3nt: TGTGCCAGCAGCAAACCAATGGGCGCGGGACAGGTCAATTCACCCCTCCACTTT
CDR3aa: CASSKPMGAGQVNSPLHF

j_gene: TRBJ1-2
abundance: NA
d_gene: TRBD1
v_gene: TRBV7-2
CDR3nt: TGTGCCAGCAGCTTAGCGGACAGGGAGTTACGCTATGGCTACACCTTC
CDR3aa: CASSLADRELRYGYTF

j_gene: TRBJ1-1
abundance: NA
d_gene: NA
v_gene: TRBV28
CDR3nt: TGTGCCAGCAGTTTAACCCACCAGTGGGTCGGCACTGAAGCTTTCTTT
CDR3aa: CASSLTHQWVGTEAFF